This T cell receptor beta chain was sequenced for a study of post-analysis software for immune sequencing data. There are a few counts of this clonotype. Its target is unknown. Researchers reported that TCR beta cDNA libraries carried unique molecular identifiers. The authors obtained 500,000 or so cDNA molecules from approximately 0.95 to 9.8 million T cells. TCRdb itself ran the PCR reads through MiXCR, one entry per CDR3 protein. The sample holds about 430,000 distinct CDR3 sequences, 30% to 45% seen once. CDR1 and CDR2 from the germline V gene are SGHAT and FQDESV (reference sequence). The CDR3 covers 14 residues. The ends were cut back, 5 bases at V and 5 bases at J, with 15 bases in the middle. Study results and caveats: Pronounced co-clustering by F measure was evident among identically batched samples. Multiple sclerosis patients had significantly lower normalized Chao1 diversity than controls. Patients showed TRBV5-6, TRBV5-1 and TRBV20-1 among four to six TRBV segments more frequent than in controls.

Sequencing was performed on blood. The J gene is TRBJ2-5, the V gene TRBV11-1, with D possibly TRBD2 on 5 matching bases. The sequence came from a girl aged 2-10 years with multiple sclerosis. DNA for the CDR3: TGTGCCAGCAGCCCAACCTATTGGGAGGAGACCCAGTACTTC. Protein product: CASSPTYWEETQYF.